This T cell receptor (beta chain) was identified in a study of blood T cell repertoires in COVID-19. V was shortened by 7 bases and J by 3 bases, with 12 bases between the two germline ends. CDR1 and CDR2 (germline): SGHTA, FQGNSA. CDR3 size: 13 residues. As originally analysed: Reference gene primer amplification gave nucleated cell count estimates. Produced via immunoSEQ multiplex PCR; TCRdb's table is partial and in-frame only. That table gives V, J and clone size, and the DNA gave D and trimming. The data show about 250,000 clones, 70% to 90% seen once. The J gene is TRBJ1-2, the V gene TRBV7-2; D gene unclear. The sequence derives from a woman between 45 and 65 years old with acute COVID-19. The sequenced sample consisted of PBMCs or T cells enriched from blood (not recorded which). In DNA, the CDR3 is TGTGCCAGCAACCCTGGAGGATACTATGGCTACACCTTC. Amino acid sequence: CASNPGGYYGYTF.